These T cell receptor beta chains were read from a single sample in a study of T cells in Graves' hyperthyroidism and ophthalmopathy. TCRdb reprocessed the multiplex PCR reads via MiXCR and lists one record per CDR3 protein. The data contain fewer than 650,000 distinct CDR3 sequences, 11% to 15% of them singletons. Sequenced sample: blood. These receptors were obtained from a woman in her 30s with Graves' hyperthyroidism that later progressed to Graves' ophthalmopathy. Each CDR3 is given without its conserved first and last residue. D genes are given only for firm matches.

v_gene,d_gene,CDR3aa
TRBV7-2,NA,ASSLQVATNEKLF
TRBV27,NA,ASSHQWVGGAVNNSPLH
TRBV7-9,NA,ASSLSLRGGMNTEAF
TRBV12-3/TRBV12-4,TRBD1,ASSWLGQGDGYT
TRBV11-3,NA,ASPLQYRARNNGYT
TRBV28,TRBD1,ASSAPRGQGVDTQY
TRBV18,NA,ASSRTGAGTNEKLF
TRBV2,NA,ASSLESSGTEAF
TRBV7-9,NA,ASSLTGEEFQAF
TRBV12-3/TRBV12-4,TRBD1,ASSYDRVSGNTIY
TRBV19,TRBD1,ASSIFAGTGANGYT
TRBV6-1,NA,ATITRENPDTQY
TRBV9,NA,ASSAGNSENTIY
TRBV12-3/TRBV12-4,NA,ASRGTNADTQY
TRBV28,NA,ASSLVRVPSGNYGYT
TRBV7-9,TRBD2,ASSQRWTSGRSGELF
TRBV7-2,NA,ASSLEGGSLTGELF
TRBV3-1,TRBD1,ASSQGLRTGAYQPQH
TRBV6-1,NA,ASSNPGGGPYGYT
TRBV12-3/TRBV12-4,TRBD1,ASSLGQGVTGELF
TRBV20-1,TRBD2,SAAPAGGGGSSYEQY
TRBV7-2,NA,ASSFDRASTDTQY
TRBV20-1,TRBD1,SASTGSSNQPQH
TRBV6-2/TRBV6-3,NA,ASSYSLGDQETQY
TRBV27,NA,ASATSLSYEQY
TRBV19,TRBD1,ASSIIRGRYSSEAF
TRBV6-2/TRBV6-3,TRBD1,ASWTGQVFYEQY
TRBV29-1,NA,SVEEYGSSRNEQF
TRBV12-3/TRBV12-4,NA,ASSFSTAGARKTQY
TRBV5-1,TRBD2,ASSLVAGGGNEQF
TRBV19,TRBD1,ASSKKTGGTNEKLF